These 18 T cell receptor beta chains originate from one sample sequenced in a study of vaccination effects on CD4 cells after COVID-19. CD4+ T cells specific for antigen were expanded with viral peptide pools by the ViraFEST assay before sequencing. With roughly 10 days of culture completed, CD4+ T cells were isolated. The person acquired a PCR-confirmed SARS-CoV-2 infection between March and December 2020. No antigen has been identified for these receptors. The method was immunoSEQ multiplex PCR; TCRdb's version includes in-frame clones alone and lacks a portion of them. The profile shows about 27,000 clones, roughly 71% of them singletons. Sequenced material: CD4+ T cells from PBMCs cultured with SARS-CoV-2 spike peptides, taken before COVID-19 vaccination. The receptors here all came from a human donor who had a prior SARS-CoV-2 infection.

The chain carries TRBV3-1 (or the pseudogene TRBV3-2) and TRBJ2-7, with 9 bases aligning to TRBD2. The CDR3 loop spans 18 amino acids. The V gene end was trimmed by 7 bases and the J gene end by 0 bases; junction bases not matched to a gene: 16. The germline CDR1 and CDR2 sequences are LGHDT and YNNKEL (reference sequence). The CDR3 loop reads CASNDGASGRTSSYEQYF. For the CDR3, the DNA is TGTGCCAGCAACGACGGGGCCAGCGGGAGGACGAGCTCCTACGAGCAGTACTTC.

This chain connects TRBV12-5 to TRBJ1-5, with 8 bases matching TRBD1. The CDR3 consists of 16 residues. Trimming cost V 0 bases and J 9 bases; bases outside gene matches: 10. Germline CDR1 reads LGHNT; CDR2 reads FRNRAP. The CDR3 region is CASGLVLGDRSLPQHF. In DNA form, the CDR3 reads TGTGCTAGTGGTTTGGTACTCGGGGACAGGTCATTGCCCCAGCATTTT.

The chain uses TRBV4-1 and TRBJ2-1; TRBD2 is a possible D gene (6 bases). In germline, CDR1 is MGHRA, CDR2 YSYEKL. The CDR3 loop spans 14 amino acids. The V gene lost 6 bases and the J gene lost 7 bases, with 16 bases spanning the gap. The CDR3 region is CASRSGPFGNEQFF. The CDR3, as DNA: TGCGCCAGCAGGAGCGGGCCATTCGGGAATGAGCAGTTCTTC.

The V call is TRBV6-5, the J call TRBJ1-1, with D unclear. With 2 bases removed from V and 3 bases from J, the gap between germline ends came to 13 bases. Germline values: CDR1 MNHEY, CDR2 SVGAGI. The CDR3 runs 15 residues. CDR3 in amino acids: CASSYAERRYTEAFF. CDR3 DNA: TGTGCCAGCAGTTACGCGGAGCGGCGCTACACTGAAGCTTTCTTT.

At least ten counts were recorded for this clone. The V gene is TRBV11-3, the J gene TRBJ1-2, with 9 bases matching TRBD1. V gave up 3 bases and J gave up 7 bases; unmatched junction bases: 9. This CDR3 has 15 residues. Germline V lookup: CDR1 SGHNT, CDR2 YENEEA. The CDR3 DNA follows: TGTGCCAGCAGCTTTAGAGGTGGGACAGGGTCTGGCTACACCTTC. It translates to CASSFRGGTGSGYTF.

This clone was counted between two and nine times. This sequence joins TRBV5-5 and TRBJ1-1; D not certain. CDR1 SGHKS and CDR2 YYEKEE come from the germline V gene (reference sequence). V gave up 1 base and J gave up 1 base, with 5 bases separating them. This CDR3 spans 13 amino acids. CDR3 protein: CASSLLANTEAFF. Written as DNA, the CDR3 is TGTGCCAGCAGCTTGCTGGCGAACACTGAAGCTTTCTTT.

This clone has only a few counts. CDR3 region: CASSHPVGTSGTETQYF. The CDR3 DNA follows: TGTGCCAGCAGCCACCCGGTCGGGACTAGCGGGACGGAGACCCAGTACTTC. V is TRBV4-2 and J is TRBJ2-5; 13 bases fit TRBD2. Germline V gene lookup returns CDR1 LGHNA and CDR2 YNFKEQ. Unmatched junction bases numbered 9, after V lost 3 bases and J lost 5 bases. The CDR3 has 17 amino acids.

V is TRBV12-5 and J is TRBJ1-1; TRBD1 might be the D (5 bases). The CDR3 consists of 17 residues. CDR1 and CDR2 from the germline V gene are LGHNT and FRNRAP. The ends were cut back, 1 base at V and 1 base at J, with 16 bases in the middle. Here the CDR3 reads CASGLAGTDYTNTEAFF. CDR3 nucleotide sequence: TGTGCTAGTGGTTTGGCCGGGACGGATTACACGAACACTGAAGCTTTCTTT.

The chain is built from TRBV2 and TRBJ2-3, with TRBD2 matching 9 bases. Losses at the gene ends were 7 bases for V and 1 base for J; bases not matched to a gene: 6. The CDR3 runs to 15 residues. Germline V gives CDR1 SNHLY, CDR2 FYNNEI. The CDR3: CASTDSGSRTDTQYF. The CDR3 region has the DNA TGTGCCAGCACTGATAGCGGGAGCCGCACAGATACGCAGTATTTT.

V usage is TRBV2 and J usage is TRBJ2-7; D is uncertain. Germline V gene data show CDR1 as SNHLY and CDR2 as FYNNEI. The V end lost 7 bases, the J end lost 8 bases, and 18 bases lay between the germline ends. The CDR3 extends over 13 amino acids. CDR3 amino acids: CASTQLPDTKQYF. In DNA, the CDR3 is TGTGCCAGCACCCAACTCCCCGACACCAAGCAGTACTTC.

V gene TRBV24-1 combines with J gene TRBJ2-1, with 12 positions matching TRBD2. This CDR3 has 15 residues. CDR1 is KGHDR, CDR2 SFDVKD, per germline. The junction had 0 bases not matched to a gene; V was cut back by 3 bases and J by 4 bases. CDR3: CATSDTSGGYNEQFF. CDR3 nucleotide sequence: TGTGCCACCAGTGATACTAGCGGGGGGTACAATGAGCAGTTCTTC.

V usage is TRBV20-1 and J usage is TRBJ2-7; D is perhaps TRBD1 (6 bases). The V gene lost 3 bases and the J gene lost 3 bases, with 12 bases spanning the gap. This CDR3 has 13 residues. Germline V gives CDR1 DFQATT, CDR2 SNEGSKA (reference sequence). CDR3 sequence: CSASSGEYYEQYF. The CDR3 DNA sequence: TGCAGTGCTAGTTCAGGGGAATACTACGAGCAGTACTTC.

V usage is TRBV18 and J usage is TRBJ2-5; no reliable D call. This CDR3 comprises 13 residues. Germline lookup yields CDR1 KGHSH and CDR2 LQKENI. With 3 bases removed from V and 2 bases from J, the gap between germline ends came to 7 bases. CDR3 nucleotides: TGTGCCAGCTCACCGAGCTATCAAGAGACCCAGTACTTC. Protein product: CASSPSYQETQYF.

The chain carries TRBV4-2 and TRBJ1-2, with D uncertain. V was pared by 1 base and J by 2 bases, with 8 bases between. CDR3 length: 14 residues. The germline CDR1 and CDR2 sequences are LGHNA and YNFKEQ. CDR3 in DNA: TGTGCCAGCAGCCAAGGATGGAAAAACTATGGCTACACCTTC. Translation gives CASSQGWKNYGYTF.

Only one count was recorded for this clone. The chain combines TRBV30 with TRBJ1-3; D is possibly TRBD1 (5 bases). There are 14 residues in the CDR3. V was shortened by 3 bases and J by 2 bases, with 11 bases between the two germline ends. Germline CDR1 is GTSNPN and CDR2 is SVGIG (reference sequence). CDR3 in amino acids: CAWRRQTAGNTIYF. The CDR3 DNA reads TGTGCCTGGAGGCGACAGACTGCTGGAAACACCATATATTTT.

The chain uses TRBV3-1 (or the pseudogene TRBV3-2) and TRBJ1-1; no clear D. This CDR3 has 14 residues. The germline V gene encodes CDR1 LGHDT and CDR2 YNNKEL (reference sequence). V lost 2 bases and J lost 1, with 8 bases in between. CDR3 amino acids: CASSQYGENTEAFF. DNA for the CDR3: TGTGCCAGCAGCCAATATGGGGAGAACACTGAAGCTTTCTTT.

This sequence joins TRBV4-2 and TRBJ2-5; no reliable D call. The V gene's germline CDR1 is LGHNA and CDR2 YNFKEQ. The CDR3 sequence is 16 residues long. V lost 1 base and J lost 2, with 14 bases in between. Here the CDR3 reads CASSQVTASVQETQYF. As DNA, the CDR3 is TGTGCCAGCAGCCAAGTCACGGCAAGTGTACAAGAGACCCAGTACTTC.

The chain is built from TRBV7-2 and TRBJ1-6; no reliable D call. This CDR3 is built from 15 residues. Trimming took off 4 bases at V and 8 bases at J, with 15 bases between the two ends. The germline V gene has CDR1 SGHTA and CDR2 FQGNSA. The CDR3 nucleotides read TGTGCCAGCAGCTCCCCCCCCTCAGCCTATTCACCCCTCCACTTT. Residues: CASSSPPSAYSPLHF.